Following are 3 T cell receptor beta chains from one sample sequenced in a study of blood T cell repertoires in COVID-19. Profiled with immunoSEQ multiplex PCR; TCRdb holds only in-frame clones, not every one. The profile covers more than 150,000 clones, with nearly 80% appearing a single time and approximately 26% taken by the ten largest. Sequencing used peripheral blood. These receptors were obtained from a woman aged 70-85 years with acute or convalescent COVID-19.

The V call is TRBV5-4, the J call TRBJ2-3, with 7 bases lining up with TRBD1. CDR1 is SGHNT, CDR2 YYREEE, per germline (reference sequence). J was trimmed by 1 base and V by 4 bases; bases with no gene match: 6. The CDR3 sequence is 15 residues long. The CDR3 nucleotides are TGTGCCAGCAGCCCCGGACAGGCTGGCACAGATACGCAGTATTTT. Amino acid sequence: CASSPGQAGTDTQYF.

This sequence joins TRBV28 and TRBJ2-7; TRBD2 matches 12 bases. Germline trimming cut 5 bases from V and 0 bases from J; bases unmatched to any gene: 5. This CDR3 has 16 residues. The germline V gene has CDR1 MDHEN and CDR2 SYDVKM. In DNA form, the CDR3 reads TGTGCCAGCAGTAGACTAGCGGGAGAGTACTCCTACGAGCAGTACTTC. Encoded protein: CASSRLAGEYSYEQYF.

This chain joins TRBV19 and TRBJ1-2; 8 nucleotides match TRBD1. J was trimmed by 2 bases and V by 5 bases; bases with no gene match: 19. CDR1 and CDR2 from the germline V gene are LNHDA and SQIVND (reference sequence). This CDR3 spans 19 amino acids. The CDR3 reads CASSWERGTGNHLNYGYTF. The CDR3 coding sequence is TGTGCCAGTAGTTGGGAACGGGGGACAGGAAACCACCTGAACTATGGCTACACCTTC.